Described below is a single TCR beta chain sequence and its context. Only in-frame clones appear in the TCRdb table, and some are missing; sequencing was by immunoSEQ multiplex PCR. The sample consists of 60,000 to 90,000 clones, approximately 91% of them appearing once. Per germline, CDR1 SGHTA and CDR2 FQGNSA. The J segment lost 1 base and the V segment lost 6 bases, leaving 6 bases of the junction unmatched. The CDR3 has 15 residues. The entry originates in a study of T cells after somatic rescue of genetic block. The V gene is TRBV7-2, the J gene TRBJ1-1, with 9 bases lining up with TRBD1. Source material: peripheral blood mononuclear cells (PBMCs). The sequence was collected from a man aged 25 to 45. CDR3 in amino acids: CASRAGTGRNTEAFF. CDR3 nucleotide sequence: TGTGCCAGCAGGGCCGGGACAGGGAGGAACACTGAAGCTTTCTTT.